The table lists the clone carrying this TCR beta chain with a few counts. CDR3 length: 16 residues. The germline gives CDR1 SGDLS, CDR2 YYNGEE. The V and J ends lost 4 bases and 3 bases, in that order; junction bases with no gene match: 9. The sample comes from a study of cytomegalovirus exposure and HLA in healthy donors. The primer mix had 60 Vbeta and 13 Jbeta primers. The data were produced by immunoSEQ multiplex PCR, yet TCRdb's version contains in-frame clones alone and is incomplete. This table has some 130,000 clones, 79% appearing once. This clonotype was obtained from a man younger than 35 in good health and CMV-seronegative. The V call is TRBV9, the J call TRBJ2-5, with 10 nucleotides matching TRBD2. Material for sequencing was PBMCs. The chain's CDR3 is CASSPTGTSEKETQYF. Written as DNA, the CDR3 is TGTGCCAGCAGCCCCACCGGGACTAGCGAGAAAGAGACCCAGTACTTC.